This T cell receptor (beta chain) comes out of a study of T cell responses to AZD1222 COVID-19 vaccine. Overall study: Pooling covered second doses at about 4 or about 12 weeks. Broader study findings: With dominance at 160-218 and 743-854, vaccine-associated CD4 TCRs spanned spike. Within unmutated variant regions lay the reported targets of nearly half of spike-specific TCRs.

V dropped 9 bases and J dropped 0 bases, with 13 bases sitting between them. Germline assignment: CDR1 ENHRY and CDR2 SYGVKD. This CDR3 comprises 14 residues. Turning to this clone: The antigen is not known.

Sequencing used immunoSEQ multiplex PCR; TCRdb keeps in-frame clones, though not all of them. The sample yields some 89,000 clones, roughly nine tenths seen once. This receptor was taken from an adult in good health. The chain has TRBV10-3 and TRBJ2-3, with a tentative D call TRBD2 (5 bases). The source was peripheral blood, collected on day 0 of AZD1222 vaccination. This CDR3 reads CAMKAESSTDTQYF. The CDR3, as DNA: TGTGCCATGAAAGCGGAGTCTAGCACAGATACGCAGTATTTT.